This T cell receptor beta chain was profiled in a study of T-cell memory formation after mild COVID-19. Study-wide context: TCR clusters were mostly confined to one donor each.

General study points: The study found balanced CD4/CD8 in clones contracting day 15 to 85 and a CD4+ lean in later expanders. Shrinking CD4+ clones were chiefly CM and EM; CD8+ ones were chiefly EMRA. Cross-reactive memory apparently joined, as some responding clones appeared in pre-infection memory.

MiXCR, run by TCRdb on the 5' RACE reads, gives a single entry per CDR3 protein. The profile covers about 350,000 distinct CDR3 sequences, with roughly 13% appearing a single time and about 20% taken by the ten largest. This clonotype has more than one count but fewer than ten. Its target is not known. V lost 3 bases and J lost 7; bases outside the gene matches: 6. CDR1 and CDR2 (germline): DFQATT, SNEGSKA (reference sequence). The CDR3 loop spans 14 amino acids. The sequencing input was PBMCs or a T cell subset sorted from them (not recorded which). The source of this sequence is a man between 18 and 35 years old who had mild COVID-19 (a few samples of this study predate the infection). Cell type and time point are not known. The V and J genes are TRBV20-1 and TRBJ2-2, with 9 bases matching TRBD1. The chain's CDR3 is CSASNRGPVGELFF. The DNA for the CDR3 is TGCAGTGCTAGCAACAGGGGGCCCGTCGGGGAGCTGTTTTTT.